This paragraph reports one T cell receptor beta chain. Its antigen is not identified. J was trimmed by 4 bases and V by 4 bases; bases with no gene match: 4. The germline V gene has CDR1 SGHDN and CDR2 FVKESK. This CDR3 region has 14 residues. The source of the sample is a study of regulatory T cells in long-lasting Graves disease. Study at large: Patients with new Graves' disease had used antithyroid drugs below 3 months. The study, taken as a whole, reports: Exclusively peripheral blood, rather than thyroid tissue, was studied. Persistent disease samples used TRBV28, TRBJ1-2 and TRBJ2-5 preferentially.

Sample time point: newly diagnosed GD, antithyroid drugs for less than 3 months. Extracted PBMC RNA gave rise to the TCR library. The TCR beta library used iRepertoire HTBI primers with Arm-PCR amplification of CDR3. TCRdb re-derived calls from the multiplex PCR reads in MiXCR, one entry per CDR3 protein. The table shows 350,000 to 500,000 distinct CDR3 sequences, with 13% to 15% occurring only once. The data were also submitted as part of a second study, on T cells in Graves' hyperthyroidism and ophthalmopathy. That investigation notes: A 13 V-J model separated ophthalmopathy from stable hyperthyroidism.

The receptor was isolated from a woman in her forties or fifties with Graves disease. The sample consisted of peripheral blood mononuclear cells (PBMCs), taken at new diagnosis, from a patient treated with antithyroid drugs. The rearrangement links TRBV14 to TRBJ1-3; 7 bases are a match to TRBD1. CDR3: CASSREGGGNTIYF. As DNA, the CDR3 is TGTGCCAGCAGCCGCGAAGGGGGCGGAAACACCATATATTTT.